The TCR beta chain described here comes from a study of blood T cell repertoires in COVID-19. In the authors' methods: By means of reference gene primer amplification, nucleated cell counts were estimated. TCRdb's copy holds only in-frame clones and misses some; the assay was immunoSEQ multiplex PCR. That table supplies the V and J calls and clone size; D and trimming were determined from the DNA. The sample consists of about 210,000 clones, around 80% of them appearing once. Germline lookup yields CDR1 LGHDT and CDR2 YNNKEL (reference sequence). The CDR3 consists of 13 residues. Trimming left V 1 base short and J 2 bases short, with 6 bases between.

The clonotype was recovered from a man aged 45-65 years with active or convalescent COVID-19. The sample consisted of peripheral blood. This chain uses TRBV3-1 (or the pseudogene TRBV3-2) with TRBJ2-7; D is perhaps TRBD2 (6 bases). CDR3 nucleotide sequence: TGTGCCAGCAGCCAAGCGGGAGCCTACGAGCAGTACTTC. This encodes CASSQAGAYEQYF.